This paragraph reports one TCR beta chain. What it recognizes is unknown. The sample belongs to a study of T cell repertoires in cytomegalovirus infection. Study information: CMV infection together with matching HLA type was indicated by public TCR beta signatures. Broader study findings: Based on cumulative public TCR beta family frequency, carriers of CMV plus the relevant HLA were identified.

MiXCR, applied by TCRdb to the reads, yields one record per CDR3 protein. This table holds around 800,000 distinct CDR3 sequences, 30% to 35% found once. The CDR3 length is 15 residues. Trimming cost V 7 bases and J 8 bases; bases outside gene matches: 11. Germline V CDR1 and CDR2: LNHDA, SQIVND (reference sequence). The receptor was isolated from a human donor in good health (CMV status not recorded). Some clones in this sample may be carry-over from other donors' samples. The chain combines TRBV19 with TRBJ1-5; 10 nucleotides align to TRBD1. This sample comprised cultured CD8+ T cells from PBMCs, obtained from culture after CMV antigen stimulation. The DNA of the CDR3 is TGTGCCAGTACCCTGATCATAGGACAGGGGGAGCCCCAGCATTTT. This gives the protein CASTLIIGQGEPQHF.